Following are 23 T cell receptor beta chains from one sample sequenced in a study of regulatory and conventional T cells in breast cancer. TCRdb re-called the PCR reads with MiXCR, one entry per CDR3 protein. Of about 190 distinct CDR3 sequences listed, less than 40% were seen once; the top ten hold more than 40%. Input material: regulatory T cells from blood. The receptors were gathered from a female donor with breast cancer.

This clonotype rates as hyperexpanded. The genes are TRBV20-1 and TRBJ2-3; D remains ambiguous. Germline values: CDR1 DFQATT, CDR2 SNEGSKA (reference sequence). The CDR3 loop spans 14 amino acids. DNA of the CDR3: TGCAGCCGTCGTTCCCCCACTAGCACAGATACGCAGTATTTT. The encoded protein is CSRRSPTSTDTQYF.

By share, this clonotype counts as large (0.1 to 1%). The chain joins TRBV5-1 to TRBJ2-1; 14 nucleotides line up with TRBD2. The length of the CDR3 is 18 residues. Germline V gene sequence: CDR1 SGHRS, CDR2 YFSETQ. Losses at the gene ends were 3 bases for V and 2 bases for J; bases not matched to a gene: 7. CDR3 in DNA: TGCGCCAGCAGCTCCCAGGGACTAGCGGGAGTTGCCTACAATGAGCAGTTCTTC. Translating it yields CASSSQGLAGVAYNEQFF.

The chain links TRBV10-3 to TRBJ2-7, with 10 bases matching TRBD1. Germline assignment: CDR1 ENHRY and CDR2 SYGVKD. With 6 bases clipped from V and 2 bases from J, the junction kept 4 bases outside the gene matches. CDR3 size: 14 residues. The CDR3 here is CAIRAGQGTYEQYF. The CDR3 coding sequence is TGTGCCATCAGGGCGGGACAGGGGACCTACGAGCAGTACTTC.

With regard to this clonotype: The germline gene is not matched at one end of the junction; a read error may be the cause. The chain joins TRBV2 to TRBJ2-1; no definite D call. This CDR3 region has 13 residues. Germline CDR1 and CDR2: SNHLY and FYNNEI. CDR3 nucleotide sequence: TGTGCCAGCAACGACCACAATGACAATGGGCAGTTCTTC. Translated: CASNDHNDNGQFF.

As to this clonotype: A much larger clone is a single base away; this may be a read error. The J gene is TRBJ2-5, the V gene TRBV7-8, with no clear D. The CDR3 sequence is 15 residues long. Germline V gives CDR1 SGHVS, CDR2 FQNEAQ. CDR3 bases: TGTGACAGCAGCTTCGACTCCCCTCCTCAGGAGACCCAGTACTTC. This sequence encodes CDSSFDSPPQETQYF.

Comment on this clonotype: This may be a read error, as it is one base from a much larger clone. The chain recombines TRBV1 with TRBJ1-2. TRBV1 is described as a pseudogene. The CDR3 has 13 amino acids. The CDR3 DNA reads TGTACCAGCAGCCAAGACGGGAACTATGGCTACACCTTC. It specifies CTSSQDGNYGYTF.

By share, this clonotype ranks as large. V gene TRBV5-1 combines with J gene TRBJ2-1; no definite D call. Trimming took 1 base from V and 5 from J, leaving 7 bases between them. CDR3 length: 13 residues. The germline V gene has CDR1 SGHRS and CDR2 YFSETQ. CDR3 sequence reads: CASSLYIDNEQFF. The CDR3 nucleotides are TGCGCCAGCAGCTTGTACATTGACAATGAGCAGTTCTTC.

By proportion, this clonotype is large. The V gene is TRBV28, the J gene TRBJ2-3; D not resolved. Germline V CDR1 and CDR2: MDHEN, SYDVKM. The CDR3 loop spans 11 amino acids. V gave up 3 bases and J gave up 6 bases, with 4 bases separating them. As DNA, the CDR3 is TGTGCCAGCAGTTTTTATGATACGCAGTATTTT. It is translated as CASSFYDTQYF.

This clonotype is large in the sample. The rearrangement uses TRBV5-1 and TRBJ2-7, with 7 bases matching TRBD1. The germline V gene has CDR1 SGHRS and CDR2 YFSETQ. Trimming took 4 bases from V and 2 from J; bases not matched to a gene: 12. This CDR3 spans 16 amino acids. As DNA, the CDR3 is TGCGCCAGCAGCGTGGGGACAGCCGCTTTTACCTACGAGCAGTACTTC. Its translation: CASSVGTAAFTYEQYF.

The CDR3 loop is CSVRAGVADTQYF. In DNA form, the CDR3 reads TGCAGCGTAAGAGCGGGAGTTGCAGATACGCAGTATTTT. The gene calls are TRBV29-1 and TRBJ2-3; TRBD2 matches 8 bases. Germline trimming cut 6 bases from V and 4 bases from J; bases unmatched to any gene: 6. This CDR3 spans 13 amino acids. Germline V gives CDR1 SQVTM, CDR2 ANQGSEA.

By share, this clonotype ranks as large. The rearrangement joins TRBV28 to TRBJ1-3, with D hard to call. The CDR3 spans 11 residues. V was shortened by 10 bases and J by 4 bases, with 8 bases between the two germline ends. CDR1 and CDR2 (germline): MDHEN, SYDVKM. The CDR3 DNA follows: TGTGCCATCCAACAGGGAAACACCATATATTTT. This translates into CAIQQGNTIYF.

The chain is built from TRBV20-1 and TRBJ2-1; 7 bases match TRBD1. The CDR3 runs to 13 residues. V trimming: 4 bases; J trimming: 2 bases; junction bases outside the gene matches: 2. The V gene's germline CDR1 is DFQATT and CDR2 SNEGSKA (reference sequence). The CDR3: CSATRGTYNEQFF. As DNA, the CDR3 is TGCAGTGCTACCAGGGGGACCTACAATGAGCAGTTCTTC.

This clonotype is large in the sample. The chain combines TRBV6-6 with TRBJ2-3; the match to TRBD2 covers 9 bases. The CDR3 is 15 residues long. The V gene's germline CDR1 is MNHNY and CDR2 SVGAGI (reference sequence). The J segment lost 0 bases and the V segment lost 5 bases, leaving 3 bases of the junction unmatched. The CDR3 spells CASSDSGGSTDTQYF. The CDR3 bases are TGTGCCAGCAGTGATAGCGGGGGTAGCACAGATACGCAGTATTTT.

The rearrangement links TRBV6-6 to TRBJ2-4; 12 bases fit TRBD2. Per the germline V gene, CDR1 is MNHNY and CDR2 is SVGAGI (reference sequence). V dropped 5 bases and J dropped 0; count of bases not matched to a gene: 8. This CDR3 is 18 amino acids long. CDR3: CASSQGTSGPLAKNIQYF. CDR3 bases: TGTGCCAGCAGTCAAGGGACTAGCGGGCCCCTAGCCAAAAACATTCAGTACTTC.

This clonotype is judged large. CDR3 DNA: TGTGCCAGCAGTCGAGACGCAAACTATGGCTACACCTTC. Protein product: CASSRDANYGYTF. The V gene is TRBV3-1, the J gene TRBJ1-2; unclear D gene. Per germline, CDR1 LGHDT and CDR2 YNNKEL (reference sequence). The CDR3 spans 13 residues. V lost 6 bases to trimming and J lost 2 bases, with 10 bases between them.

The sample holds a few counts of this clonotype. CDR3 DNA: TGTGCCACCAGTGATAACCGGGACGGTAACTACGAGCAGTACTTC. Translation: CATSDNRDGNYEQYF. The chain is built from TRBV24-1 and TRBJ2-7; D is tentatively TRBD1 or TRBD2 (5 bases each). The germline V and J ends were trimmed by 3 bases and 3 bases, with 14 bases remaining between them. CDR3 length equals 15 residues. Germline lookup yields CDR1 KGHDR and CDR2 SFDVKD.

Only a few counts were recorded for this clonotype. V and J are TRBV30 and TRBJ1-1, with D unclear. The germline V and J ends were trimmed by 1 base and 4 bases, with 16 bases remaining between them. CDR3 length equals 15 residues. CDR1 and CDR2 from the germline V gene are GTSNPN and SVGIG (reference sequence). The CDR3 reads CAWSAQVSIITEAFF. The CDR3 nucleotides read TGTGCCTGGAGTGCACAAGTCTCGATCATCACTGAAGCTTTCTTT.

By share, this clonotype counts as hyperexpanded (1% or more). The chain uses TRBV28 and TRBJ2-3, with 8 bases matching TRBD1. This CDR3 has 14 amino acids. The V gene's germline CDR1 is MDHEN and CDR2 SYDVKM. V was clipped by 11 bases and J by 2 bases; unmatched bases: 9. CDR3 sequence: CAAGQGGHTDTQYF. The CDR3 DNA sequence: TGTGCCGCAGGACAGGGAGGTCACACAGATACGCAGTATTTT.

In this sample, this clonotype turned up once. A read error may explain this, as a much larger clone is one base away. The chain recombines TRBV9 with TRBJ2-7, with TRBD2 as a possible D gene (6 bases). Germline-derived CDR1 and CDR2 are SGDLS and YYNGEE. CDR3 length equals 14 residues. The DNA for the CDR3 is TGTGCCGGCAGCGTAGTTAGCGGCCCTTACGAGCAGTACTTC. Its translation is CAGSVVSGPYEQYF.

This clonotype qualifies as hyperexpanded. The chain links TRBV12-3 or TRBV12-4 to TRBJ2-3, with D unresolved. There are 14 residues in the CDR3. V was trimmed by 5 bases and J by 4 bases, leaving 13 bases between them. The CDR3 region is CASSLHDRADTQYF. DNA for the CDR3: TGTGCCAGCAGTCTACACGACCGAGCAGATACGCAGTATTTT.

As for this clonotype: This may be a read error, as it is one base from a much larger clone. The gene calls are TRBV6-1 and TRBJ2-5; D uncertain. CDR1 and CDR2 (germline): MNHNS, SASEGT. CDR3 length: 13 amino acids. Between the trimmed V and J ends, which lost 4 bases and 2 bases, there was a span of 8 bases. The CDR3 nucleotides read TGTGCCAGCAGTGTTATCCTGCAAGAGACCCAGTACTTC. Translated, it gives CASSVILQETQYF.

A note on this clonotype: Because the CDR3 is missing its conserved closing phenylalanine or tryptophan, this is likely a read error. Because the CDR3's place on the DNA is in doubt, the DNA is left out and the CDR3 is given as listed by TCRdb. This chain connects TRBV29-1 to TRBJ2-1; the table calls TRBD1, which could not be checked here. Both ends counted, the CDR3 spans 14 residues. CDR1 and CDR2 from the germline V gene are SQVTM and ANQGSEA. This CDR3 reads CSVTGTGRNEQFLN.

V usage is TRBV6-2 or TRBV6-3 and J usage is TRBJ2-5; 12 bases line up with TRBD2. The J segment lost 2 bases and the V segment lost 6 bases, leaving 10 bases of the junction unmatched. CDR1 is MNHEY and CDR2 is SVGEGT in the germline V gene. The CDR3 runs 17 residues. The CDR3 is CASSWTSGAPLQETQYF. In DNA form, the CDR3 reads TGTGCCAGCAGCTGGACTAGCGGGGCCCCCCTTCAAGAGACCCAGTACTTC.